Listed below are T cell receptor beta chains from one sample, sequenced in a study of T cells in Graves' hyperthyroidism and ophthalmopathy. Via MiXCR, TCRdb re-called the multiplex PCR reads, giving one row per CDR3 protein. The table shows around 440,000 distinct CDR3 sequences, with 15% to 18% occurring only once. Sequenced sample: blood. These receptors were collected from a woman aged 18-30 years with Graves' hyperthyroidism. Each CDR3 is given with its conserved first and last residue. Each record gives: clone size, J gene, V gene, CDR3 protein. The size field is filled for only some rows; it gives once, few, many or a size class.

clone size: NA; J gene: TRBJ2-2; V gene: TRBV7-7; CDR3 protein: CASSLEETGELFF
clone size: many; J gene: TRBJ2-2; V gene: TRBV10-3; CDR3 protein: CASLSGTGGHGELFF
clone size: many; J gene: TRBJ2-7; V gene: TRBV7-3; CDR3 protein: CASSLNGGNTYEQYF
clone size: many; J gene: TRBJ1-5; V gene: TRBV6-1; CDR3 protein: CASIRTDSNQPQHF
clone size: many; J gene: TRBJ1-5; V gene: TRBV28; CDR3 protein: CASSFRGPGNQPQHF
clone size: many; J gene: TRBJ2-7; V gene: TRBV12-5; CDR3 protein: CASGFFYEQYF
clone size: many; J gene: TRBJ2-5; V gene: TRBV30; CDR3 protein: CAWNLGQETQYF
clone size: few; J gene: TRBJ2-1; V gene: TRBV24-1; CDR3 protein: CATSDLKREQFF
clone size: many; J gene: TRBJ1-5; V gene: TRBV7-8; CDR3 protein: CASSFHGQGARQPQHF
clone size: few; J gene: TRBJ1-4; V gene: TRBV5-1; CDR3 protein: CASSWDREGVGEKLFF
clone size: many; J gene: TRBJ2-1; V gene: TRBV15; CDR3 protein: CATGLAGNYNEQFF
clone size: many; J gene: TRBJ1-2; V gene: TRBV6-5; CDR3 protein: CASSYSSRRVYGYTF
clone size: many; J gene: TRBJ1-4; V gene: TRBV7-3; CDR3 protein: CASSLHPPGLNEKLFF
clone size: many; J gene: TRBJ2-3; V gene: TRBV9; CDR3 protein: CASSVVDGTSTDTQYF
clone size: many; J gene: TRBJ1-2; V gene: TRBV9; CDR3 protein: CASSVDEGYTF
clone size: NA; J gene: TRBJ2-7; V gene: TRBV11-2; CDR3 protein: CASSLDRLTLWGQYF
clone size: many; J gene: TRBJ1-1; V gene: TRBV29-1; CDR3 protein: CSVEGATGGGTEAFF
clone size: many; J gene: TRBJ2-7; V gene: TRBV12-3/TRBV12-4; CDR3 protein: CASRKTSGSYEQYF
clone size: many; J gene: TRBJ2-7; V gene: TRBV12-3/TRBV12-4; CDR3 protein: CASSLLVGAHYEQYF
clone size: many; J gene: TRBJ1-5; V gene: TRBV30; CDR3 protein: CAWRGPSNQPQHF
clone size: many; J gene: TRBJ2-3; V gene: TRBV6-1; CDR3 protein: CASSVGTSVYTDTQYF
clone size: NA; J gene: TRBJ2-1; V gene: TRBV6-2/TRBV6-3; CDR3 protein: CASNPLAGSSYNEQFF
clone size: many; J gene: TRBJ1-6; V gene: TRBV6-1; CDR3 protein: CASSWSGGNSPLHF
clone size: NA; J gene: TRBJ2-3; V gene: TRBV29-1; CDR3 protein: CSTTMGGMRDTQYF
clone size: many; J gene: TRBJ1-5; V gene: TRBV30; CDR3 protein: CAWSGGSNQPQHF
clone size: many; J gene: TRBJ1-1; V gene: TRBV10-3; CDR3 protein: CAISDSGTSVYGEAFF
clone size: many; J gene: TRBJ2-1; V gene: TRBV29-1; CDR3 protein: CSVQTYNEQFF
clone size: many; J gene: TRBJ1-3; V gene: TRBV20-1; CDR3 protein: CSATSGLSGNTIYF
clone size: many; J gene: TRBJ2-5; V gene: TRBV7-2; CDR3 protein: CASSLIAGEGGQETQYF
clone size: many; J gene: TRBJ1-6; V gene: TRBV20-1; CDR3 protein: CSAHTRVDSPLHF
clone size: few; J gene: TRBJ2-3; V gene: TRBV9; CDR3 protein: CASGDPITDTQYF
clone size: many; J gene: TRBJ2-7; V gene: TRBV2; CDR3 protein: CASSEQTYEQYF
clone size: many; J gene: TRBJ2-1; V gene: TRBV2; CDR3 protein: CASSARLAGVYNEQFF
clone size: many; J gene: TRBJ1-1; V gene: TRBV2; CDR3 protein: CASSWAERTEAFF
clone size: NA; J gene: TRBJ2-1; V gene: TRBV20-1; CDR3 protein: CSASGFAGTGAATNPYNEQFF
clone size: many; J gene: TRBJ1-6; V gene: TRBV4-1; CDR3 protein: CASSQDMNSPLHF
clone size: many; J gene: TRBJ1-5; V gene: TRBV4-1; CDR3 protein: CASSPSDYLLSNQPQHF
clone size: NA; J gene: TRBJ1-5; V gene: TRBV6-1; CDR3 protein: CASSEHSNQSQHF
clone size: NA; J gene: TRBJ2-2; V gene: TRBV9; CDR3 protein: CASGDEGAGGSRPTGELFF
clone size: NA; J gene: TRBJ1-4; V gene: TRBV6-6; CDR3 protein: CASSYSMGGMGKLFF
clone size: many; J gene: TRBJ1-2; V gene: TRBV12-3/TRBV12-4; CDR3 protein: CASSLGGFGGYTF
clone size: NA; J gene: TRBJ2-7; V gene: TRBV3-1; CDR3 protein: CASSQSTGTGDEQYF
clone size: once; J gene: TRBJ1-4; V gene: TRBV10-2; CDR3 protein: CASSEWEGLGGEKLFF
clone size: few; J gene: TRBJ2-3; V gene: TRBV5-4; CDR3 protein: CAMGLAGTGSTDTQYF
clone size: many; J gene: TRBJ2-1; V gene: TRBV12-3/TRBV12-4; CDR3 protein: CASSTSGGYNEQFF
clone size: NA; J gene: TRBJ1-3; V gene: TRBV24-1; CDR3 protein: CATSAGAAFDPSGNTIYF
clone size: many; J gene: TRBJ2-4; V gene: TRBV12-3/TRBV12-4; CDR3 protein: CASSAPGQNIQYF
clone size: few; J gene: TRBJ2-2; V gene: TRBV12-3/TRBV12-4; CDR3 protein: CASSAPGGRDGELFF
clone size: many; J gene: TRBJ1-5; V gene: TRBV4-1; CDR3 protein: CASSQVAGGRQPQHF
clone size: NA; J gene: TRBJ1-1; V gene: TRBV2; CDR3 protein: CASSARQNTEAFF